The source of this T cell receptor (beta chain) is a study of sequential checkpoint blockade in melanoma. Study details: 75 to 95 pretreatment tumor DNA samples were TCRβ immunosequenced.

The V end was cut by 3 bases, the J end by 8 bases, with 16 bases between. Looked up from germline, CDR1 is SGHNT and CDR2 is YENEEA. The CDR3 sequence is 15 residues long. The treatment here: randomized to nivolumab then ipilimumab (arm A) or the reverse (arm B). The assay was immunoSEQ multiplex PCR, and TCRdb's table has in-frame clones only and misses some. The sample contains approximately 840 clones, less than 30% of which appear only once. Sample share makes this clone medium-sized. The source is a human donor with melanoma. The chain is built from TRBV11-3 and TRBJ1-4; D gene uncertain. This material consisted of tumor tissue (inferred from file names), taken from a patient given nivolumab and ipilimumab in sequence. This CDR3 is CASSLRAGYDEKLFF. Written as DNA, the CDR3 is TGTGCCAGCAGCTTGAGGGCGGGATACGACGAAAAACTGTTTTTT.